A single sample gave rise to the 29 T cell receptor beta chains below, sequenced in a study of blood T cell repertoires in COVID-19. Repertoires were generated with immunoSEQ multiplex PCR, while TCRdb's copy carries only in-frame clones and drops some. In the table there are around 130,000 clones, around 83% of which are singletons. The sequencing input was peripheral blood. The receptors come from a woman between 45 and 60 years old with acute or convalescent COVID-19.

The chain recombines TRBV5-1 with TRBJ2-3; 9 nucleotides match TRBD1. The CDR3 is made up of 15 amino acids. The germline CDR1 and CDR2 sequences are SGHRS and YFSETQ. Losses at the gene ends were 4 bases for V and 4 bases for J; bases not matched to a gene: 7. The CDR3 DNA is TGCGCCAGCAGCGCCTGGGACAGGGAGGCAGATACGCAGTATTTT. Translated: CASSAWDREADTQYF.

The CDR3 nucleotides read TGTGCCAGCAGTGCGACAGGGGGCGCCTACGAGCAGTACTTC. Translation: CASSATGGAYEQYF. V and J are TRBV2 and TRBJ2-7; 10 bases map to TRBD1. The germline V gene has CDR1 SNHLY and CDR2 FYNNEI. The CDR3 has 14 residues. V trimming: 4 bases; J trimming: 2 bases; junction bases outside the gene matches: 2.

The chain combines TRBV29-1 with TRBJ1-1; D is unclear. V lost 4 bases to trimming and J lost 3 bases, with 3 bases between them. The germline CDR1 and CDR2 sequences are SQVTM and ANQGSEA. The CDR3 spans 10 residues. CDR3 coding DNA: TGCAGCGTTGCTCACACTGAAGCTTTCTTT. Amino acid sequence: CSVAHTEAFF.

This sequence joins TRBV2 and TRBJ1-2; 7 nucleotides line up with TRBD1. Germline V lookup: CDR1 SNHLY, CDR2 FYNNEI. There are 11 residues in the CDR3. With V trimmed by 6 bases and J by 7 bases, 2 bases remained unmatched. CDR3 nucleotide sequence: TGTGCCAGCAGAGCAGGGGGTGGCTACACCTTC. Translated: CASRAGGGYTF.

The J gene is TRBJ2-1, the V gene TRBV6-4; 8 bases match TRBD1. Losses at the gene ends were 3 bases for V and 5 bases for J; bases not matched to a gene: 6. The CDR3 runs to 15 residues. The germline gives CDR1 MRHNA, CDR2 SNTAGT. CDR3 sequence reads: CASSDPRTGHNEQFF. The DNA of the CDR3 is TGTGCCAGCAGTGATCCACGGACAGGGCACAATGAGCAGTTCTTC.

The rearrangement joins TRBV3-1 (or the pseudogene TRBV3-2) to TRBJ1-6, with 7 bases matching TRBD1. The CDR3 covers 13 residues. Trimming cost V 6 bases and J 8 bases; bases outside gene matches: 4. The germline V gene has CDR1 LGHDT and CDR2 YNNKEL (reference sequence). The CDR3 region has the DNA TGTGCCAGCAGAGTAGGGACAGATTCACCCCTCCACTTT. This translates into CASRVGTDSPLHF.

The chain recombines TRBV24-1 with TRBJ1-2, with 10 bases matching TRBD1. Germline CDR1 reads KGHDR; CDR2 reads SFDVKD. The CDR3 sequence is 19 residues long. V was pared by 4 bases and J by 5 bases, with 18 bases of the junction left unmatched. DNA for the CDR3: TGTGCCACCAGTGACAATATAGGGGACAGGGGCCTCCCGTGGTATGGCTACACCTTC. Translated, it gives CATSDNIGDRGLPWYGYTF.

The chain links TRBV30 to TRBJ2-7; 8 bases line up with TRBD1. J lost 2 bases, V lost 2 bases, and 2 bases had no gene match. Germline CDR1 GTSNPN, CDR2 SVGIG (reference sequence). There are 13 residues in the CDR3. The CDR3 DNA reads as TGTGCCTGGAGTTCGGACAGGGCCTACGAGCAGTACTTC. Translated, it gives CAWSSDRAYEQYF.

This clone appeared once. The chain recombines TRBV11-2 with TRBJ2-2; 8 bases line up with TRBD2. Germline V gene lookup returns CDR1 SGHAT and CDR2 FQNNGV. J gave up 0 bases and V 4 bases, and 1 base lay outside the gene matches. The CDR3 is 15 amino acids. The CDR3 bases are TGTGCCAGCAGCTCACTAGCGGCGAACACCGGGGAGCTGTTTTTT. Its translation is CASSSLAANTGELFF.

Here the CDR3 DNA reads TGTGCCAGTAGTATACTTGGCACCCCCAACTCTGGGGCCAACGTCCTGACTTTC. Translating it yields CASSILGTPNSGANVLTF. V and J are TRBV19 and TRBJ2-6; D is ambiguous. CDR1 is LNHDA and CDR2 is SQIVND in the germline V gene (reference sequence). The CDR3 totals 18 residues. V was cut by 2 bases and J by 0 bases, with 14 bases left in between.

V usage is TRBV3-1 (or the pseudogene TRBV3-2) and J usage is TRBJ1-2; D call uncertain. This CDR3 contains 14 residues. Trimming took 0 bases from V and 8 from J, leaving 13 bases between them. Germline CDR1 LGHDT, CDR2 YNNKEL (reference sequence). Here the CDR3 reads CASSQDVDALGYTF. The DNA of the CDR3 is TGTGCCAGCAGCCAAGATGTAGATGCCCTAGGCTACACCTTC.

As concerns this clone: The same CDR3 can be traced to other DNA sequences in this sample. The chain links TRBV6-5 to TRBJ2-1, with TRBD2 identical over 7 bases. CDR1 is MNHEY, CDR2 SVGAGI, per germline. V lost 2 bases to trimming and J lost 7 bases; unmatched junction nucleotides: 2. The CDR3 totals 13 residues. This CDR3 reads CASSYPGRNEQFF. The CDR3 nucleotides are TGTGCCAGCAGTTACCCCGGGAGGAATGAGCAGTTCTTC.

The chain joins TRBV15 to TRBJ2-7, with D uncertain. V dropped 0 bases and J dropped 4 bases, with 7 bases sitting between them. Germline-derived CDR1 and CDR2 are LNHNV and YYDKDF (reference sequence). The CDR3 totals 13 residues. DNA of the CDR3: TGTGCCACCAGCAGAGATTTGGCATACGAGCAGTACTTC. It translates to CATSRDLAYEQYF.

The chain combines TRBV30 with TRBJ1-1; TRBD1 matches 10 bases. Trimming took 6 bases from V and 5 from J; bases not matched to a gene: 15. CDR1 is GTSNPN, CDR2 SVGIG, per germline (reference sequence). The CDR3 length is 16 residues. Here the CDR3 reads CACQPKIGQGGTEAFF. The CDR3 DNA reads TGTGCCTGCCAACCGAAGATTGGACAGGGGGGTACTGAAGCTTTCTTT.

The V gene is TRBV5-1, the J gene TRBJ2-6; D not certain. Trimming took 2 bases from V and 0 from J, leaving 12 bases between them. The germline V gene has CDR1 SGHRS and CDR2 YFSETQ. The CDR3 is made up of 17 amino acids. The CDR3 here is CASSLIPLNSGANVLTF. The DNA for the CDR3 is TGCGCCAGCAGCTTAATCCCCTTAAACTCTGGGGCCAACGTCCTGACTTTC.

This chain links TRBV19 with TRBJ2-2; TRBD2 matches at 10 bases. Germline trimming cut 5 bases from V and 3 bases from J; bases unmatched to any gene: 6. Germline CDR1 LNHDA, CDR2 SQIVND (reference sequence). This CDR3 comprises 16 residues. CDR3 sequence (DNA): TGTGCCAGTAGTCTCACTAGCGGGGCGTACACCGGGGAGCTGTTTTTT. Translated, it gives CASSLTSGAYTGELFF.

The chain recombines TRBV6-5 with TRBJ1-1, with a weak D call TRBD1 (5 bases). CDR1 MNHEY and CDR2 SVGAGI come from the germline V gene. The CDR3 runs to 12 residues. V was trimmed by 0 bases and J by 10 bases, leaving 9 bases between them. The CDR3 region is CASSYSGGGAFF. The CDR3 DNA is TGTGCCAGCAGTTACTCTGGGGGGGGAGCTTTCTTT.

The chain combines TRBV11-2 with TRBJ2-7; 12 nucleotides agree with TRBD2. The J segment lost 3 bases and the V segment lost 5 bases, leaving 8 bases of the junction unmatched. This CDR3 is built from 16 residues. Germline CDR1 is SGHAT and CDR2 is FQNNGV. The CDR3 region is CASSPGLAGLVYEQYF. The CDR3 DNA follows: TGTGCCAGCAGCCCCGGACTAGCGGGGCTTGTCTACGAGCAGTACTTC.

The V and J genes are TRBV5-6 and TRBJ1-2, with 7 bases identical to TRBD1. The CDR3 spans 12 residues. Germline V gene sequence: CDR1 SGHDT, CDR2 YYEEEE. V was clipped by 1 base and J by 13 bases; unmatched bases: 7. The CDR3 is CASSLTGADSTF. Here the CDR3 DNA reads TGTGCCAGCAGCTTGACAGGGGCAGACTCCACCTTC. Full variable domain (rest looked up from reference TRBV5-6 and TRBJ1-2): DAGVTQSPTHLIKTRGQQVTLRCSPKSGHDTVSWYQQALGQGPQFIFQYYEEEERQRGNFPDRFSGHQFPNYSSELNVNALLLGDSALYLCASSLTGADSTFGSGTRLTVV.

The CDR3 protein is CASSIGGLGVAFF. As DNA, the CDR3 is TGTGCCAGCAGTATAGGGGGCTTGGGCGTGGCTTTCTTT. The chain is built from TRBV28 and TRBJ1-1, with 7 bases fitting TRBD1. This CDR3 spans 13 amino acids. V gave up 5 bases and J gave up 11 bases; unmatched junction bases: 11. Germline V lookup: CDR1 MDHEN, CDR2 SYDVKM. The entire variable domain, with the rest obtained from reference TRBV28 and TRBJ1-1, is as follows: DVKVTQSSRYLVKRTGEKVFLECVQDMDHENMFWYRQDPGLGLRLIYFSYDVKMKEKGDIPEGYSVSREKKERFSLILESASTNQTSMYLCASSIGGLGVAFFGQGTRLTVV.

CDR3 residues: CASSPQGYDGNQPQHF. In nucleotides, the CDR3 is TGTGCCAGTAGTCCACAGGGGTATGACGGCAATCAGCCCCAGCATTTT. V usage is TRBV19 and J usage is TRBJ1-5; TRBD1 matches 7 bases. V gave up 5 bases and J gave up 2 bases; unmatched junction bases: 9. CDR1 and CDR2 (germline): LNHDA, SQIVND (reference sequence). CDR3 length: 16 residues. The full variable domain, completed using reference TRBV19 and TRBJ1-5, is DGGITQSPKYLFRKEGQNVTLSCEQNLNHDAMYWYRQDPGQGLRLIYYSQIVNDFQKGDIAEGYSVSREKKESFPLTVTSAQKNPTAFYLCASSPQGYDGNQPQHFGDGTRLSIL.

CDR3 in DNA: TGTGCCAGCAGCGCCACTAGCGGGGGGCTGACAGATACGCAGTATTTT. This encodes CASSATSGGLTDTQYF. The chain uses TRBV5-6 and TRBJ2-3, with 12 bases lining up with TRBD2. There are 16 residues in the CDR3. V was clipped by 4 bases and J by 3 bases; unmatched bases: 6. CDR1 and CDR2 (germline): SGHDT, YYEEEE.

The chain combines TRBV25-1 with TRBJ1-1; D gene uncertain. There are 13 residues in the CDR3. The germline V gene has CDR1 MGHDK and CDR2 SYGVNS. With 7 bases removed from V and 0 bases from J, the gap between germline ends came to 9 bases. CDR3: CASNEGVNTEAFF. CDR3 bases: TGTGCCAGCAATGAGGGCGTGAACACTGAAGCTTTCTTT.

The V gene is TRBV6-5, the J gene TRBJ1-6, with 7 bases fitting TRBD1. The CDR3 runs to 15 residues. V shed 4 bases, J shed 10 bases, and the junction held 10 bases outside the gene matches. Germline CDR1 reads MNHEY; CDR2 reads SVGAGI. CDR3 DNA sequence: TGTGCCAGCAGTTCGTCGCCACAGGGGTCATCACCCCTCCACTTT. This codes for CASSSSPQGSSPLHF.

This clone was found many times. This chain uses TRBV4-1 with TRBJ2-2; TRBD2 aligns across 7 bases. Germline values: CDR1 MGHRA, CDR2 YSYEKL. J lost 0 bases, V lost 4 bases, and 14 bases had no gene match. This CDR3 region has 19 residues. The CDR3 here is CASSLGLLGGVANTGELFF. In DNA form, the CDR3 reads TGCGCCAGCAGCCTGGGACTGCTTGGGGGGGTCGCGAACACCGGGGAGCTGTTTTTT.

This clone was detected only once. The CDR3 nucleotides are TGTGCCAGCAGTGATGTGGGGGCGCGTGGAAACACCATATATTTT. It encodes CASSDVGARGNTIYF. The V call is TRBV2, the J call TRBJ1-3; D is possibly TRBD1 (6 bases). The CDR3 sequence is 15 residues long. V was pared by 3 bases and J by 3 bases, with 12 bases between. Germline V gene lookup returns CDR1 SNHLY and CDR2 FYNNEI.

The chain is built from TRBV5-4 and TRBJ2-3, with 13 bases that match TRBD2. The V and J ends lost 4 bases and 0 bases, in that order; junction bases with no gene match: 5. This CDR3 has 17 amino acids. The germline CDR1 and CDR2 sequences are SGHNT and YYREEE (reference sequence). CDR3 in amino acids: CASSTGLAGHSTDTQYF. The CDR3 bases are TGTGCCAGCAGCACGGGACTAGCGGGACACAGCACAGATACGCAGTATTTT.

The rearrangement joins TRBV5-1 to TRBJ1-4; TRBD1 matches at 9 bases. The V segment lost 4 bases and the J segment 7 bases; nucleotides outside the gene matches: 8. This CDR3 comprises 15 residues. The germline V gene encodes CDR1 SGHRS and CDR2 YFSETQ. The CDR3 DNA reads TGCGCCAGCAGCGAACAGGGACAGGGCACTGAAAAACTGTTTTTT. Translated, it gives CASSEQGQGTEKLFF.

Regarding this clone: Within the sample, other DNA sequences also encode this same CDR3. The chain employs TRBV18 and TRBJ1-2; D is undetermined. Germline V lookup: CDR1 KGHSH, CDR2 LQKENI. Trimming took off 2 bases at V and 3 bases at J, with 7 bases between the two ends. The CDR3 runs to 13 residues. As DNA, the CDR3 is TGTGCCAGCTCACCAGGAGTGGACTATGGCTACACCTTC. It translates to CASSPGVDYGYTF.